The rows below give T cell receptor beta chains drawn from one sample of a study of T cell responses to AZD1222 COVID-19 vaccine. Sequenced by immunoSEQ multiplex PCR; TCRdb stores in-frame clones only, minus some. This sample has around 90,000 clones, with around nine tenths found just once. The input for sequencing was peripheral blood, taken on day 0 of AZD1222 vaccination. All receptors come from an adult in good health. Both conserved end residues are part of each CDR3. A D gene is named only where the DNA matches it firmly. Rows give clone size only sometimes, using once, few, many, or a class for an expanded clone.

CDR3nt: TGTGCCAGCAGGGACAGCTACAATGAGCAGTTCTTC
CDR3aa: CASRDSYNEQFF
j_gene: TRBJ2-1
d_gene: NA
v_gene: TRBV2
abundance: NA

CDR3nt: TGCGCCAGCAGCTTGGCCACAGGGGACTATGGCTACACCTTC
CDR3aa: CASSLATGDYGYTF
j_gene: TRBJ1-2
d_gene: TRBD1
v_gene: TRBV5-1
abundance: once

CDR3nt: TGTGCCAGCAGCGCCCGGGACGGATTCACAGATACGCAGTATTTT
CDR3aa: CASSARDGFTDTQYF
j_gene: TRBJ2-3
d_gene: NA
v_gene: TRBV7-8
abundance: NA

CDR3nt: TGTGCCAGCAAAGGTGAAGCGGGTGGGTACGAGCAGTACTTC
CDR3aa: CASKGEAGGYEQYF
j_gene: TRBJ2-7
d_gene: NA
v_gene: TRBV2
abundance: NA

CDR3nt: TGCGCCAGCAGCCGTCCGGACATTCCCTTAGAGCAGTACTTC
CDR3aa: CASSRPDIPLEQYF
j_gene: TRBJ2-7
d_gene: NA
v_gene: TRBV5-1
abundance: NA

CDR3nt: TGTGCCTGGAGTTTGGCCCCCGGTACGCAGTATTTT
CDR3aa: CAWSLAPGTQYF
j_gene: TRBJ2-3
d_gene: NA
v_gene: TRBV30
abundance: NA

CDR3nt: TGTGCCACCAGTGATTTCATCGGGGAGTATAATTCACCCCTCCACTTT
CDR3aa: CATSDFIGEYNSPLHF
j_gene: TRBJ1-6
d_gene: NA
v_gene: TRBV24-1
abundance: NA

CDR3nt: TGTGCCAGCAGCTTAACAGTGGCGAGCACTGAAGCTTTCTTT
CDR3aa: CASSLTVASTEAFF
j_gene: TRBJ1-1
d_gene: NA
v_gene: TRBV7-3
abundance: NA

CDR3nt: TGTGCCAGCAGCCCGGCAGGACAGGGGGACACTGAAGCTTTCTTT
CDR3aa: CASSPAGQGDTEAFF
j_gene: TRBJ1-1
d_gene: TRBD1
v_gene: TRBV4-2
abundance: NA

CDR3nt: TGCGCCAGCAGTCTAGGACAGGAAGCTTTCTTT
CDR3aa: CASSLGQEAFF
j_gene: TRBJ1-1
d_gene: NA
v_gene: TRBV5-1
abundance: once

CDR3nt: TGTGCCAGCAGCCTCCTAAACTCTGGAAACACCATATATTTT
CDR3aa: CASSLLNSGNTIYF
j_gene: TRBJ1-3
d_gene: NA
v_gene: TRBV6-5
abundance: once

CDR3nt: TGTGCCAGCAGCCTACCCGGGACAGGGGTCCCCAATGAGCAGTTCTTC
CDR3aa: CASSLPGTGVPNEQFF
j_gene: TRBJ2-1
d_gene: TRBD1
v_gene: TRBV5-4
abundance: NA

CDR3nt: TGTGCCAGCAGCGAAGGACAGCCGAATCAGCCCCAGCATTTT
CDR3aa: CASSEGQPNQPQHF
j_gene: TRBJ1-5
d_gene: NA
v_gene: TRBV5-8
abundance: NA

CDR3nt: TGTGCCAGCAACCACGACAGCTATGGCTACACCTTC
CDR3aa: CASNHDSYGYTF
j_gene: TRBJ1-2
d_gene: NA
v_gene: TRBV6-5
abundance: NA

CDR3nt: TGTGCCAGCAGGCCCGTCAGGGTCGGCTATGGCTACACCTTC
CDR3aa: CASRPVRVGYGYTF
j_gene: TRBJ1-2
d_gene: NA
v_gene: TRBV6-5
abundance: NA

CDR3nt: TGTGCCAGCAGTCCCAGGGGGCGGACTGAAGCTTTCTTT
CDR3aa: CASSPRGRTEAFF
j_gene: TRBJ1-1
d_gene: TRBD1
v_gene: TRBV6-5
abundance: NA

CDR3nt: TGTGCCAGTAGTAGACAGGGATGGACTGAAGCTTTCTTT
CDR3aa: CASSRQGWTEAFF
j_gene: TRBJ1-1
d_gene: TRBD1
v_gene: TRBV19
abundance: NA

CDR3nt: TGTGCCACCTTAGTGCCCAGTTCCTACGAGCAGTACTTC
CDR3aa: CATLVPSSYEQYF
j_gene: TRBJ2-7
d_gene: NA
v_gene: TRBV2
abundance: few

CDR3nt: TGTGCTAGCAGCCTCGAGATGAACACTGAAGCTTTCTTT
CDR3aa: CASSLEMNTEAFF
j_gene: TRBJ1-1
d_gene: NA
v_gene: TRBV7-7
abundance: NA

CDR3nt: TGTGCAAGTCGCTTGCGCCAGGGGGCTGTTCTCACTGAAGCTTTCTTT
CDR3aa: CASRLRQGAVLTEAFF
j_gene: TRBJ1-1
d_gene: NA
v_gene: TRBV12-2
abundance: once

CDR3nt: TGTGCCAGCTCACCGAACCGGTTCGGACAGGGAGGCACTGAAGCTTTCTTT
CDR3aa: CASSPNRFGQGGTEAFF
j_gene: TRBJ1-1
d_gene: TRBD1
v_gene: TRBV18
abundance: NA

CDR3nt: TGTGCCTGGAGTGTAAACAGTGGGCCCCAGCATTTT
CDR3aa: CAWSVNSGPQHF
j_gene: TRBJ1-5
d_gene: NA
v_gene: TRBV30
abundance: NA

CDR3nt: TGTGCCAGCAGCGTAACAAACGGAGGGGGGCGGGACGGCTACACCTTC
CDR3aa: CASSVTNGGGRDGYTF
j_gene: TRBJ1-2
d_gene: NA
v_gene: TRBV9
abundance: NA

CDR3nt: TGTGCCAGCAGCTTTGGCGGGGGGTACAATGAGCAGTTCTTC
CDR3aa: CASSFGGGYNEQFF
j_gene: TRBJ2-1
d_gene: TRBD2
v_gene: TRBV7-3
abundance: NA

CDR3nt: TGTGCCAGCAGGCCTACGGGGGGCGGGTACGAGCAGTACTTC
CDR3aa: CASRPTGGGYEQYF
j_gene: TRBJ2-7
d_gene: NA
v_gene: TRBV28
abundance: NA

CDR3nt: TGCGCCAGCAGCCAAGATTTTCCAGGGGCGAACTATGGCTACACCTTC
CDR3aa: CASSQDFPGANYGYTF
j_gene: TRBJ1-2
d_gene: NA
v_gene: TRBV4-3
abundance: NA

CDR3nt: TGTGCCAGCAGGAGGTGCGACAGCGTGAGTTGGTGTGGCTACACCTTC
CDR3aa: CASRRCDSVSWCGYTF
j_gene: TRBJ1-2
d_gene: NA
v_gene: TRBV6-4
abundance: NA

CDR3nt: TGTGCCAGCAGCTTCCCCCCGGGGAGCTCCTATAATTCACCCCTCCACTTT
CDR3aa: CASSFPPGSSYNSPLHF
j_gene: TRBJ1-6
d_gene: NA
v_gene: TRBV7-9
abundance: NA

CDR3nt: TGTGCCAGCAGCCGGACTAGCGGGGGGGCCTCCTACGAGCAGTACTTC
CDR3aa: CASSRTSGGASYEQYF
j_gene: TRBJ2-7
d_gene: TRBD2
v_gene: TRBV3-1/TRBV3-2
abundance: NA

CDR3nt: TGTGCCAGCAGATATGACAGGCCCCCCTACGAGCAGTACTTC
CDR3aa: CASRYDRPPYEQYF
j_gene: TRBJ2-7
d_gene: NA
v_gene: TRBV28
abundance: NA

CDR3nt: TGCGCCAGCAGCTTGACAGTTATGAGCTACGAGCAGTACTTC
CDR3aa: CASSLTVMSYEQYF
j_gene: TRBJ2-7
d_gene: NA
v_gene: TRBV5-1
abundance: NA

CDR3nt: TGTGCTCGGGGGAGGGCGGCGGGGGCCCCGAGCTCCTACGAGCAGTACTTC
CDR3aa: CARGRAAGAPSSYEQYF
j_gene: TRBJ2-7
d_gene: NA
v_gene: TRBV12-5
abundance: NA

CDR3nt: TGTGCCAGCAGCTTGGGAGACTGGACCTACGAGCAGTACTTC
CDR3aa: CASSLGDWTYEQYF
j_gene: TRBJ2-7
d_gene: NA
v_gene: TRBV5-4
abundance: NA

CDR3nt: TGCGCCAGCAGCTTGGATGGGGTGCAATTGGGTGGCTACACCTTC
CDR3aa: CASSLDGVQLGGYTF
j_gene: TRBJ1-2
d_gene: NA
v_gene: TRBV5-1
abundance: once

CDR3nt: TGCGCCAGCAGCCAAGATACCCGTGGGGCGAGCACAGATACGCAGTATTTT
CDR3aa: CASSQDTRGASTDTQYF
j_gene: TRBJ2-3
d_gene: NA
v_gene: TRBV4-1
abundance: NA

CDR3nt: TGTGCCACCCGAAGGGGGGACAACTCCTACGAGCAGTACTTC
CDR3aa: CATRRGDNSYEQYF
j_gene: TRBJ2-7
d_gene: NA
v_gene: TRBV2
abundance: NA

CDR3nt: TGTGCCAGCAGCTTAGCGCGAGGGAACACCGGGGAGCTGTTTTTT
CDR3aa: CASSLARGNTGELFF
j_gene: TRBJ2-2
d_gene: NA
v_gene: TRBV7-9
abundance: NA

CDR3nt: TGTGCCAGCAGCTTTAGCGGGGGGGACAATGAGCAGTTCTTC
CDR3aa: CASSFSGGDNEQFF
j_gene: TRBJ2-1
d_gene: TRBD2
v_gene: TRBV7-3
abundance: NA

CDR3nt: TGTGCCAGCAGCGTGTCAAGCGGGGGACCCACCTACGAGCAGTACTTC
CDR3aa: CASSVSSGGPTYEQYF
j_gene: TRBJ2-7
d_gene: TRBD2
v_gene: TRBV9
abundance: NA

CDR3nt: TGTGCCAGCAGTTTTTCACTAGCGGAGGGTGGGACCCAGTACTTC
CDR3aa: CASSFSLAEGGTQYF
j_gene: TRBJ2-5
d_gene: TRBD2
v_gene: TRBV27
abundance: NA

CDR3nt: TGCGCCAGCAGCCCGGGACCCGAAACCCAAGAGACCCAGTACTTC
CDR3aa: CASSPGPETQETQYF
j_gene: TRBJ2-5
d_gene: NA
v_gene: TRBV5-1
abundance: NA

CDR3nt: TGTGCCAGCAGCCCCCCTAGGGGTGGGTACAATGAGCAGTTCTTC
CDR3aa: CASSPPRGGYNEQFF
j_gene: TRBJ2-1
d_gene: NA
v_gene: TRBV7-6
abundance: NA

CDR3nt: TGTGCCAGCAGTCTAGCCGGGACAGGGGCTGAAGCTTTCTTT
CDR3aa: CASSLAGTGAEAFF
j_gene: TRBJ1-1
d_gene: TRBD1
v_gene: TRBV6-5
abundance: NA